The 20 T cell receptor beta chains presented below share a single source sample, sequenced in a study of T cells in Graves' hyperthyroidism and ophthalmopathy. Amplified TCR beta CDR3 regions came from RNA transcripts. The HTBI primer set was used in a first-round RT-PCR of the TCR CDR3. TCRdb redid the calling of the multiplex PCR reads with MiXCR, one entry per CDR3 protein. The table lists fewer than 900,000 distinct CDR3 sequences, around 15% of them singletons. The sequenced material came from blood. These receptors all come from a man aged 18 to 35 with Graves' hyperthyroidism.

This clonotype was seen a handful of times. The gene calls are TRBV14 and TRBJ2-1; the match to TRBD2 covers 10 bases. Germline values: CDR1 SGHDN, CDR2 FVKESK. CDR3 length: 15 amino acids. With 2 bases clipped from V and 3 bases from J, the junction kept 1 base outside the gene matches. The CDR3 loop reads CASSQIAGGYNEQFF. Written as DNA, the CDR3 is TGTGCCAGCAGCCAAATAGCGGGAGGCTACAATGAGCAGTTCTTC.

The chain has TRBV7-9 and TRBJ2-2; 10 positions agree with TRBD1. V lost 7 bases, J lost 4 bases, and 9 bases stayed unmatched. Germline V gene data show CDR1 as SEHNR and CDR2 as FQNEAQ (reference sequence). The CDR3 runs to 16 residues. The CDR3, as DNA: TGTGCCAGCACCATAATAAGGACAGGGGGCACCGGGGAGCTGTTTTTT. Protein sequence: CASTIIRTGGTGELFF.

The CDR3 bases are TGTGCCAGTAGATTGGCCGGGACAGGGGGCAAACCCCAGCATTTT. Translation: CASRLAGTGGKPQHF. The V gene is TRBV19, the J gene TRBJ1-5; 12 bases line up with TRBD1. Germline CDR1 LNHDA, CDR2 SQIVND (reference sequence). The CDR3 spans 15 residues. V lost 6 bases and J lost 10; bases outside the gene matches: 10.

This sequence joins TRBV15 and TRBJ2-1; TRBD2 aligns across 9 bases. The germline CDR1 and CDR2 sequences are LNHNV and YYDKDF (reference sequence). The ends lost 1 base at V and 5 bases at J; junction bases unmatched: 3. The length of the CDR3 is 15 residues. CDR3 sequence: CATSRGGLADNEQFF. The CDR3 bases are TGTGCCACCAGCAGAGGGGGACTAGCAGACAATGAGCAGTTCTTC.

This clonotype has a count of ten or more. CDR3 protein: CSVGQGGNQPQHF. The CDR3 bases are TGCAGCGTTGGACAGGGCGGCAATCAGCCCCAGCATTTT. The chain has TRBV29-1 and TRBJ1-5; TRBD1 agrees at 7 bases. The junction had 2 bases not matched to a gene; V was cut back by 4 bases and J by 2 bases. The CDR3 extends over 13 amino acids. Germline V gene data show CDR1 as SQVTM and CDR2 as ANQGSEA.

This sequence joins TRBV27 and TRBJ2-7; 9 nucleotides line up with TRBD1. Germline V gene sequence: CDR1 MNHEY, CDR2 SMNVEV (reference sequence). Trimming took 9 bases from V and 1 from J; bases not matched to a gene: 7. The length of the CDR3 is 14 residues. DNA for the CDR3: TGTGCCAGTCAAGGACAGGGGAATTCCTACGAGCAGTACTTC. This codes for CASQGQGNSYEQYF.

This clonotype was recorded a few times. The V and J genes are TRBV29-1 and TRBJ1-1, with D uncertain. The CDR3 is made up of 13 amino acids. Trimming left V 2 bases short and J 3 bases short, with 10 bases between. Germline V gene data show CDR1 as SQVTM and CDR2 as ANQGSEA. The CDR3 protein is CSVEKVLDTEAFF. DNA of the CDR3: TGCAGCGTTGAAAAGGTCTTGGACACTGAAGCTTTCTTT.

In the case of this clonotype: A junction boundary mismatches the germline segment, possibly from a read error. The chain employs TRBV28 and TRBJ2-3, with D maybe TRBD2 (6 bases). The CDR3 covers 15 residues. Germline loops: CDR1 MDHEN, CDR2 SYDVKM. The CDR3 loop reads CASSLYGGKDITQYF. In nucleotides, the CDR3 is TGTGCCAGCAGCTTATACGGAGGGAAGGATATTACGCAGTATTTT.

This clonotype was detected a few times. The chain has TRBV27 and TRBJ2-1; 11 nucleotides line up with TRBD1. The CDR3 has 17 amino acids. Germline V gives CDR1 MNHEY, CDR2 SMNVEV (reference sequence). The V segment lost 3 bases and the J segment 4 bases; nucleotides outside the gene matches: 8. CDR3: CASSFRDRGFLYNEQFF. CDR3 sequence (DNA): TGTGCCAGCAGTTTCCGGGACAGGGGGTTCCTATACAATGAGCAGTTCTTC.

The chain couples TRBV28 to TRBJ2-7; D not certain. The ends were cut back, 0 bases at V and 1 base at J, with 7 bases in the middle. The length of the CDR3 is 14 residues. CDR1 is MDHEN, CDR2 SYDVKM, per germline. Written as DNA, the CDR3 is TGTGCCAGCAGTTTATGGCCGGGTTCCTACGAGCAGTACTTC. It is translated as CASSLWPGSYEQYF.

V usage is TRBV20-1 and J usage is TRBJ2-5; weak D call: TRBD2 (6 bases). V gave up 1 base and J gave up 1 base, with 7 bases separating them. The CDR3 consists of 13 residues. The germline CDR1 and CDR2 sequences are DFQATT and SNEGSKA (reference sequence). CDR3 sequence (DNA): TGCAGTGCTAGAGGGGACTTCCAAGAGACCCAGTACTTC. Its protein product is CSARGDFQETQYF.

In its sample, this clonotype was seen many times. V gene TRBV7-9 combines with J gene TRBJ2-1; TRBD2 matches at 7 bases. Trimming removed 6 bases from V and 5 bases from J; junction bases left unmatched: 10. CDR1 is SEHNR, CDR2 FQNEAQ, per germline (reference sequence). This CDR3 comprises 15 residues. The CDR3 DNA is TGTGCCAGCAGTCAAACTAGCGCGGTGGACAATGAGCAGTTCTTC. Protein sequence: CASSQTSAVDNEQFF.

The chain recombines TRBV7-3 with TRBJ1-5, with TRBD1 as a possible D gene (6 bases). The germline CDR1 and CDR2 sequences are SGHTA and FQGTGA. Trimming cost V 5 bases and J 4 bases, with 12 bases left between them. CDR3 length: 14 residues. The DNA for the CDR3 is TGTGCCAGCAGCCAACCCGACAGGAATCAGCCCCAGCATTTT. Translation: CASSQPDRNQPQHF.

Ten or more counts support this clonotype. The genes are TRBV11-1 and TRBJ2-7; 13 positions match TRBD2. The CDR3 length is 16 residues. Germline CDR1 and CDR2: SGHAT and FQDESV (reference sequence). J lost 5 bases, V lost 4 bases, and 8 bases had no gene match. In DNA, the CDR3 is TGTGCCAGCAGCTCGTGGACTAGCGGGAGCGTGGACGAGCAGTACTTC. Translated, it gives CASSSWTSGSVDEQYF.

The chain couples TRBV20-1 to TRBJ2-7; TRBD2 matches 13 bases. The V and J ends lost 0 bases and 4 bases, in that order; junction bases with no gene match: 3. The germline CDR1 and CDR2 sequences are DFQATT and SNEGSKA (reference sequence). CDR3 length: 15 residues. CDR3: CSARDTSGRGYEQYF. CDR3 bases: TGCAGTGCTAGAGATACTAGCGGGAGGGGATACGAGCAGTACTTC.

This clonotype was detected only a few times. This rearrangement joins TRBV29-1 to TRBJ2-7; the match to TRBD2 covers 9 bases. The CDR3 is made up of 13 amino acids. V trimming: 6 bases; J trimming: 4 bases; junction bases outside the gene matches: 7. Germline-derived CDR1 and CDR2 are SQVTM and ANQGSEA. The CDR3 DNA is TGCAGCGTGGGTAGCGGGAGTGGGTACGAGCAGTACTTC. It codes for CSVGSGSGYEQYF.

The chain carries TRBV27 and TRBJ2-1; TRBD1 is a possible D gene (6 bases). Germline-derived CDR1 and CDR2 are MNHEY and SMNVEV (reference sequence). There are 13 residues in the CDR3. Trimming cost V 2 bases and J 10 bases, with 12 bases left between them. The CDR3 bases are TGTGCCAGCAGTTTAACAGGGAAGGGAGAGCAGTTCTTC. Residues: CASSLTGKGEQFF.

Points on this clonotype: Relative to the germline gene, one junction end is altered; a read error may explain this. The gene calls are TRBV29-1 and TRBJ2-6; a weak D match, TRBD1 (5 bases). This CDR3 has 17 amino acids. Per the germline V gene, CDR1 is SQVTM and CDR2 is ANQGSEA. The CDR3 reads CSVPTVDISSGANALTF. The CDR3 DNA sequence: TGCAGCGTTCCTACCGTGGACATCAGCTCTGGGGCCAACGCCCTGACTTTC.

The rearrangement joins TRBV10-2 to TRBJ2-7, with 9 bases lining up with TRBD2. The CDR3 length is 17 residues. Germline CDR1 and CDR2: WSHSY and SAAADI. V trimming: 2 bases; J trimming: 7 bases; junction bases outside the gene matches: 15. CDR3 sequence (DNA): TGCGCCAGCAGTGAGAGGGCTAGCGGGATTCTAGTGGGTGAGCAGTACTTC. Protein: CASSERASGILVGEQYF.

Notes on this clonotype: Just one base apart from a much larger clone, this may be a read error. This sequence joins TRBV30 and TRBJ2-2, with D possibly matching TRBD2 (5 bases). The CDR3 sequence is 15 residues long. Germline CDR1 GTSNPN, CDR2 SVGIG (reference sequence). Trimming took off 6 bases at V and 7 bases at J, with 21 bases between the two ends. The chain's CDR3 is CACPGPQRTHGELFF. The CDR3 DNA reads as TGTGCCTGCCCGGGTCCACAGAGGACTCACGGGGAGCTGTTTTTT.